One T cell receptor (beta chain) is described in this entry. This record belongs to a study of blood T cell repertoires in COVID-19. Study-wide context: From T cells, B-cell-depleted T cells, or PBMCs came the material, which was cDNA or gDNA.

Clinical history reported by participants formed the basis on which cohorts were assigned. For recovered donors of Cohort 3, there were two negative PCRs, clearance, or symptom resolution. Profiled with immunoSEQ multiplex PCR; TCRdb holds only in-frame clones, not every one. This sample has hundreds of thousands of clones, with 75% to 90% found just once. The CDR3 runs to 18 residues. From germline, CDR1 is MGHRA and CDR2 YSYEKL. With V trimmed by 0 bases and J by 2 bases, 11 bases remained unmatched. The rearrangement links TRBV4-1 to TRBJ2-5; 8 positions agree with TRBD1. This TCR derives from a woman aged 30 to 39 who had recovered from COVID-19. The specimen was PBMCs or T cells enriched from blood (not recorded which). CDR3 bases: TGCGCCAGCAGCCAAGAGGCCCCAGGGGGCGGTTGGCAAGAGACCCAGTACTTC. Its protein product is CASSQEAPGGGWQETQYF.